The TCR beta chain described here comes from a study of OX40 agonist ivuxolimab in advanced cancers. Overall study findings and caveats: Mean expanded clone counts were higher in CD8+ than CD4+ T cells. Doses of 0.1 to 3.0 mg/kg were accompanied by clonal expansion of CD4+ and CD8+ blood T cells by week 6.

Remarks on this clone: Its antigen is currently unknown.

TCRdb's table, derived via immunoSEQ multiplex PCR, lists solely in-frame clones and lacks some. Among about 83,000 clones, 88% were seen once, and the ten largest hold roughly 0.7%. The sequence was obtained from an adult with an advanced solid tumor such as melanoma, head and neck, liver or kidney cancer. Sequencing used CD4+ or CD8+ T cells sorted from blood, obtained in a trial of the OX40 agonist ivuxolimab.

CDR3 sequence (DNA): TGTGCCAGCAGCTTAAACAGGGAACAAGAGCAGTACTTC. Residues: CASSLNREQEQYF. The chain links TRBV11-2 to TRBJ2-7; tentative D call: TRBD1 (6 bases). The V gene's germline CDR1 is SGHAT and CDR2 FQNNGV. CDR3 length equals 13 residues. V shed 2 bases and J shed 7 bases, with 12 bases lying between them.